What follows is one T cell receptor beta chain and its context. Its antigen is unknown. The CDR3 length is 14 residues. Germline assignment: CDR1 LGHNT and CDR2 FRNRAP. Unmatched junction bases numbered 5, after V lost 7 bases and J lost 0 bases. The sample comes from a study of T cells in tumors after PD-1 blockade. Study results and caveats: Some novel exhausted tumor clones appeared in pre-treatment blood, suggesting peripheral recruitment.

Template: tumor biopsy or peripheral blood genomic DNA, roughly 616-6,500 ng per sample. Assay: immunoSEQ multiplex PCR; the TCRdb copy retains only in-frame clones and omits some. Of around 34,000 clones listed, approximately 73% were seen once; the top ten hold around 43%. The V and J genes are TRBV12-5 and TRBJ1-1, with 7 nucleotides matching TRBD1. The sequence was collected from a human donor with basal cell carcinoma. This material consisted of PBMCs, taken after anti-PD-1 treatment. For the CDR3, the DNA is TGTGCTAGTGAAACGACAGGGTTGAACACTGAAGCTTTCTTT. Protein: CASETTGLNTEAFF.